The present entry profiles one T cell receptor beta chain with its context. Its target is unknown. The source of the sample is a study of T cell responses to AZD1222 COVID-19 vaccine. Measured with immunoSEQ multiplex PCR; TCRdb has only the in-frame clones, and not every one. The sample shows approximately 60,000 clones, about 86% of them seen only once. This CDR3 is 17 amino acids long. Germline trimming cut 2 bases from V and 0 bases from J; bases unmatched to any gene: 8. CDR1 is SGHTA, CDR2 FQGNSA, per germline. Study outcomes and limitations: Two AZD1222 doses significantly raised spike-specific TCR breadth and depth over controls.

The sequencing used peripheral blood, collected 28 days after the second AZD1222 dose. The TCR was taken from an adult who received the AZD1222 COVID-19 vaccine. The genes are TRBV7-2 and TRBJ1-2; TRBD1 matches 8 bases. The CDR3 loop is CASSLNQGALSNYGYTF. CDR3 coding DNA: TGTGCCAGCAGCTTAAACCAGGGGGCACTGTCTAACTATGGCTACACCTTC.